One and the same sample provided the 23 T cell receptor beta chains below, sequenced in a study of T-cell memory formation after mild COVID-19. Each CDR3 protein gets one entry after TCRdb re-called the 5' RACE reads with MiXCR. Here the sample spans tens of thousands of distinct CDR3 sequences, around 13% being singletons. The sequenced sample consisted of PBMCs or a T cell subset sorted from them (not recorded which). These receptors were taken from an adult woman who had mild COVID-19 (a few samples of this study predate the infection). Cell type and time point are not known.

The V call is TRBV12-3 or TRBV12-4, the J call TRBJ1-1; D not certain. The V and J ends lost 1 base and 1 base respectively, with 4 bases between them. This CDR3 is built from 13 residues. The CDR3 region is CASSLDGNTEAFF. DNA of the CDR3: TGTGCCAGCAGTTTAGACGGGAACACTGAAGCTTTCTTT.

The CDR3 sequence: CSGRTGLYEQYF. In DNA, the CDR3 is TGCAGCGGTAGGACAGGTTTATACGAGCAGTACTTC. The chain uses TRBV29-1 and TRBJ2-7, with TRBD1 identical over 7 bases. The CDR3 loop spans 12 amino acids. The germline gives CDR1 SQVTM, CDR2 ANQGSEA. V was clipped by 7 bases and J by 4 bases; unmatched bases: 7.

The gene calls are TRBV19 and TRBJ2-3; D is uncertain. This CDR3 contains 12 residues. Trimming left V 7 bases short and J 0 bases short, with 5 bases between. Germline CDR1 reads LNHDA; CDR2 reads SQIVND (reference sequence). The CDR3 DNA is TGTGCCAGTACTGGGAGCACAGATACGCAGTATTTT. Its translation is CASTGSTDTQYF.

This clonotype was seen only a few times. The gene calls are TRBV5-8 and TRBJ2-7; a possible D gene is TRBD2 (6 bases). Germline CDR1 reads SGHTS; CDR2 reads YDEGEE. V was clipped by 0 bases and J by 7 bases, with 11 bases between them. There are 13 residues in the CDR3. The CDR3 sequence is CASSLVTGREQYF. CDR3 nucleotides: TGTGCCAGCAGCTTGGTTACGGGGAGGGAGCAGTACTTC.

The chain employs TRBV4-3 and TRBJ2-2, with TRBD2 matching over 10 bases. The V gene's germline CDR1 is LGHNA and CDR2 YSLEER. V shed 4 bases, J shed 6 bases, and the junction held 17 bases outside the gene matches. The CDR3 has 19 amino acids. This CDR3 is CASSPTGPASGRQAGELFF. CDR3 in DNA: TGCGCCAGCAGCCCGACAGGGCCGGCTAGCGGGAGACAGGCCGGGGAGCTGTTTTTT.

V is TRBV7-9 and J is TRBJ2-3; TRBD2 might be the D (5 bases). CDR1 SEHNR and CDR2 FQNEAQ come from the germline V gene (reference sequence). V shed 5 bases and J shed 2 bases, with 11 bases lying between them. This CDR3 has 14 residues. Written as DNA, the CDR3 is TGTGCCAGCAGCCCAGGAGGCTTCACAGATACGCAGTATTTT. Translated, it gives CASSPGGFTDTQYF. The full variable domain, its missing parts supplied by reference TRBV7-9 and TRBJ2-3, is DTGVSQNPRHKITKRGQNVTFRCDPISEHNRLYWYRQTLGQGPEFLTYFQNEAQLEKSRLLSDRFSAERPKGSFSTLEIQRTEQGDSAMYLCASSPGGFTDTQYFGPGTRLTVL.

The chain carries TRBV13 and TRBJ2-5, with TRBD2 matching over 12 bases. The V and J ends lost 4 bases and 5 bases, in that order; junction bases with no gene match: 11. Germline assignment: CDR1 PRHDT and CDR2 FYEKMQ (reference sequence). This CDR3 spans 17 amino acids. The CDR3 sequence is CASSSGPRLAGVETQYF. DNA for the CDR3: TGTGCCAGCAGCTCCGGCCCGAGACTAGCGGGAGTCGAGACCCAGTACTTC.

V usage is TRBV27 and J usage is TRBJ2-3, with 8 nucleotides matching TRBD2. The CDR3 runs 16 residues. The germline gives CDR1 MNHEY, CDR2 SMNVEV (reference sequence). Germline trimming cut 3 bases from V and 1 base from J; bases unmatched to any gene: 6. The DNA of the CDR3 is TGTGCCAGCAGTTTCAGGGGACTAGATGGCACAGATACGCAGTATTTT. It specifies CASSFRGLDGTDTQYF.

The V call is TRBV19, the J call TRBJ1-1; D unclear. The V end lost 9 bases, the J end lost 1 base, and 15 bases lay between the germline ends. Germline V gene data show CDR1 as LNHDA and CDR2 as SQIVND (reference sequence). The CDR3 contains 14 residues. Here the CDR3 DNA reads TGTGCCAGCTCTTGGAGGACGGAGAACACTGAAGCTTTCTTT. Its protein is CASSWRTENTEAFF.

The V call is TRBV11-3, the J call TRBJ2-1; unclear D gene. The CDR3 loop spans 12 amino acids. Germline-derived CDR1 and CDR2 are SGHNT and YENEEA. V was shortened by 8 bases and J by 7 bases, with 12 bases between the two germline ends. The CDR3 DNA sequence: TGTGCCAGCTGTTGTCTGAGAAATGAGCAGTTCTTC. Protein: CASCCLRNEQFF.

In its sample, this clonotype ranks as medium-sized (0.01 to 0.1%). The rearrangement joins TRBV4-3 to TRBJ2-1; tentative D call: TRBD1 (5 bases). This CDR3 contains 15 residues. Germline values: CDR1 LGHNA, CDR2 YSLEER. The germline V and J ends were trimmed by 1 base and 4 bases, with 11 bases remaining between them. CDR3 protein: CASSQAAGPYNEQFF. The CDR3 DNA reads as TGCGCCAGCAGCCAAGCGGCAGGGCCATACAATGAGCAGTTCTTC.

This clonotype showed up just a few times. V usage is TRBV13 and J usage is TRBJ2-3, with D possibly being TRBD1 or TRBD2 (5 bases each). The germline V gene has CDR1 PRHDT and CDR2 FYEKMQ (reference sequence). The CDR3 is made up of 16 amino acids. V lost 5 bases to trimming and J lost 4 bases, with 19 bases between them. This chain's CDR3 is CASSETGTPTADTQYF. The CDR3 nucleotides read TGTGCCAGCAGCGAAACCGGGACCCCAACGGCAGATACGCAGTATTTT.

This clonotype was recorded a few times. The chain combines TRBV7-2 with TRBJ2-1, with D tentatively TRBD1 or TRBD2 (6 bases each). The CDR3 totals 13 residues. The germline V and J ends were trimmed by 5 bases and 6 bases, with 11 bases remaining between them. CDR1 SGHTA and CDR2 FQGNSA come from the germline V gene. The CDR3 sequence: CASSIRGANEQFF. In DNA, the CDR3 is TGTGCCAGCAGCATAAGGGGGGCCAATGAGCAGTTCTTC.

This clonotype appeared many times. V and J are TRBV4-3 and TRBJ2-3, with TRBD2 identical over 9 bases. V trimming: 4 bases; J trimming: 2 bases; junction bases outside the gene matches: 10. The germline CDR1 and CDR2 sequences are LGHNA and YSLEER. The CDR3 spans 17 residues. The CDR3 region has the DNA TGCGCCAGCAGCCTCCATATAGCGGGAGTGAACACAGATACGCAGTATTTT. Protein product: CASSLHIAGVNTDTQYF.

This clonotype was detected a few times. The rearrangement uses TRBV27 and TRBJ2-5, with 11 nucleotides matching TRBD2. J lost 1 base, V lost 3 bases, and 1 base had no gene match. CDR1 and CDR2 from the germline V gene are MNHEY and SMNVEV (reference sequence). The CDR3 runs 15 residues. CDR3 in amino acids: CASSFSGRGQETQYF. In DNA form, the CDR3 reads TGTGCCAGCAGTTTTAGCGGGAGGGGCCAAGAGACCCAGTACTTC.

There are a few counts of this clonotype. The CDR3 DNA sequence: TGCGCCAGCAGCTTGGTTGAGGGCGAAGCTTTCTTT. This encodes CASSLVEGEAFF. The rearrangement joins TRBV5-1 to TRBJ1-1, with D uncertain. Germline V gives CDR1 SGHRS, CDR2 YFSETQ. The CDR3 contains 12 residues. The germline V and J ends were trimmed by 0 bases and 8 bases, with 8 bases remaining between them.

V usage is TRBV7-9 and J usage is TRBJ2-1, with D possibly matching TRBD1 (6 bases). Germline V gives CDR1 SEHNR, CDR2 FQNEAQ (reference sequence). This CDR3 is built from 15 residues. The germline V and J ends were trimmed by 3 bases and 8 bases, with 17 bases remaining between them. CDR3 DNA: TGTGCCAGCAGCTTTACAGGGTCTCCAAATGATGAGCAGTTCTTC. It is translated as CASSFTGSPNDEQFF.

This chain joins TRBV6-5 and TRBJ1-2, with unresolved D. The length of the CDR3 is 17 residues. The germline V gene has CDR1 MNHEY and CDR2 SVGAGI. The V end lost 2 bases, the J end lost 5 bases, and 21 bases lay between the germline ends. CDR3 coding DNA: TGTGCCAGCAGTTACCGGGCCGAGCCGCGAGAGTTTTATGGCTACACCTTC. This encodes CASSYRAEPREFYGYTF.

The genes are TRBV6-6 and TRBJ1-5; D is unclear. Trimming pared 1 base from V and 5 bases from J, leaving 9 bases between. The CDR3 runs 14 residues. Germline V gene lookup returns CDR1 MNHNY and CDR2 SVGAGI (reference sequence). CDR3 region: CASSYLREDQPQHF. The CDR3 DNA reads as TGTGCCAGCAGTTACTTGAGGGAGGATCAGCCCCAGCATTTT.

The gene calls are TRBV20-1 and TRBJ2-7; D remains unclear. This CDR3 spans 10 amino acids. Between the trimmed V and J ends, which lost 4 bases and 6 bases, there was a span of 7 bases. Germline-derived CDR1 and CDR2 are DFQATT and SNEGSKA (reference sequence). CDR3 DNA: TGCAGTGCTATCTTGGCCGAGCAGTACTTC. Amino acid sequence: CSAILAEQYF.

This chain links TRBV30 with TRBJ2-6; D not resolved. Looked up from germline, CDR1 is GTSNPN and CDR2 is SVGIG (reference sequence). V lost 2 bases and J lost 0, with 5 bases in between. The CDR3 loop spans 14 amino acids. The CDR3 loop is CAWSLGSGANVLTF. CDR3 sequence (DNA): TGTGCCTGGAGTCTCGGCTCTGGGGCCAACGTCCTGACTTTC.

V is TRBV4-3 and J is TRBJ2-7; TRBD2 aligns across 10 bases. Germline lookup yields CDR1 LGHNA and CDR2 YSLEER. J was trimmed by 4 bases and V by 0 bases; bases with no gene match: 9. The CDR3 covers 17 residues. The CDR3 spells CASSQDLAGEVPYEQYF. CDR3 nucleotide sequence: TGCGCCAGCAGCCAAGATCTAGCGGGAGAGGTCCCTTACGAGCAGTACTTC.

This clonotype was counted a few times. This rearrangement joins TRBV27 to TRBJ1-5; D ambiguous. Germline CDR1 reads MNHEY; CDR2 reads SMNVEV (reference sequence). Trimming removed 4 bases at V and 2 bases at J, with 12 bases between. This CDR3 is 15 amino acids long. The CDR3 is CASSSAPVGNQPQHF. The DNA for the CDR3 is TGTGCCAGCAGTTCAGCTCCAGTGGGCAATCAGCCCCAGCATTTT.